Sequencing of this TCR beta chain was carried out in a study of blood T cells in healthy people across ages. Study observations and caveats: In these data, TCR beta diversity tracked strongly with naive T cell percentage. The authors considered diversity estimates from one million T cells to be underestimates. PBMC samples, being unsorted, prevented any conclusive comparison of naive and antigen-experienced cells.

PCR was performed a second time for roughly 7 to 12 cycles using a sample-barcoded 5' primer and a J-beta primer mix. All cDNA molecules were each tagged by a template-switch adaptor with 12 random nucleotides. TCRdb fed the 5' RACE reads into MiXCR, producing one record per CDR3 protein. This sample has around 1,600,000 distinct CDR3 sequences; 40% to 45% occur once, and the top ten carry roughly 3.7%. The CDR3 sequence is 13 residues long. V was shortened by 4 bases and J by 5 bases, with 11 bases between the two germline ends. Per germline, CDR1 MNHEY and CDR2 SMNVEV (reference sequence). A word on this clonotype: Its antigen is not identified.

This sequence originates from a woman in her late teens or twenties in good health. The chain employs TRBV27 and TRBJ1-1, with D uncertain. Sequenced: blood. The CDR3 nucleotides read TGTGCCAGCAGTTGGTCTGGAAGAACTGAAGCTTTCTTT. Translation gives CASSWSGRTEAFF.